Below, 15 T cell receptor beta chains from the same sample are listed, as sequenced in a study of T-cell memory formation after mild COVID-19. TCRdb redid the calling of the 5' RACE reads with MiXCR, one entry per CDR3 protein. The sample has about 390,000 distinct CDR3 sequences, about 16% seen once; the top ten hold approximately 21%. Specimen: PBMCs or a T cell subset sorted from them (not recorded which). These receptors were obtained from a man aged 18 to 30 who had mild COVID-19 (a few samples of this study predate the infection). Cell type and time point are not known.

This clonotype was counted once. The chain joins TRBV19 to TRBJ1-2; tentatively, D is TRBD1 (5 bases). The CDR3 has 14 amino acids. The V end was cut by 3 bases, the J end by 4 bases, with 12 bases between. CDR1 is LNHDA, CDR2 SQIVND, per germline (reference sequence). As DNA, the CDR3 is TGTGCCAGTAGTATGAGGAGGGGAATCTATGGCTACACCTTC. Protein sequence: CASSMRRGIYGYTF.

V usage is TRBV4-3 and J usage is TRBJ2-7; D may be TRBD2 (5 bases). The CDR3 extends over 13 amino acids. V lost 4 bases and J lost 3, with 10 bases in between. From germline, CDR1 is LGHNA and CDR2 YSLEER. CDR3 DNA sequence: TGCGCCAGCAGCCGAGGGCCTTTCTACGAGCAGTACTTC. Its translation is CASSRGPFYEQYF.

About this clonotype itself: A much larger clone sits a single nucleotide away, making a read error possible. V and J are TRBV7-9 and TRBJ2-1; no definite D call. Per the germline V gene, CDR1 is SEHNR and CDR2 is FQNEAQ (reference sequence). V lost 5 bases and J 3 bases, leaving 14 bases between the germline ends. The CDR3 has 15 amino acids. The CDR3 nucleotides are TGTGCCAGCAGCCCCCGAAGGCTCTACTACAATGAGCAGTTCTTC. The encoded protein is CASSPRRLYYNEQFF.

The chain uses TRBV7-2 and TRBJ1-1; D call uncertain. V was clipped by 3 bases and J by 6 bases, with 8 bases between them. The CDR3 covers 12 residues. Germline V gene data show CDR1 as SGHTA and CDR2 as FQGNSA. CDR3 protein: CASSFMSPEAFF. In DNA form, the CDR3 reads TGTGCCAGCAGCTTCATGAGTCCTGAAGCTTTCTTT. The whole variable domain, filled in from reference TRBV7-2 and TRBJ1-1, reads GAGVSQSPSNKVTEKGKDVELRCDPISGHTALYWYRQSLGQGLEFLIYFQGNSAPDKSGLPSDRFSAERTGGSVSTLTIQRTQQEDSAVYLCASSFMSPEAFFGQGTRLTVV.

This clonotype was seen only a few times. The chain carries TRBV9 and TRBJ2-7, with D perhaps given as TRBD1 or TRBD2 (6 bases each). The CDR3 sequence is 16 residues long. V lost 1 base and J 2 bases, leaving 16 bases between the germline ends. From germline, CDR1 is SGDLS and CDR2 YYNGEE. The DNA of the CDR3 is TGTGCCAGCAGCGTATGGCCTAGGGGGGATCCCTACGAGCAGTACTTC. This translates into CASSVWPRGDPYEQYF.

This clonotype has a count of ten or more. CDR3 nucleotide sequence: TGCAGCGTTGAATTGGACAGTAATTCACCCCTCCACTTT. Translating it yields CSVELDSNSPLHF. This chain links TRBV29-1 with TRBJ1-6, with D tentatively TRBD1 (6 bases). The CDR3 is made up of 13 amino acids. V was shortened by 2 bases and J by 6 bases, with 8 bases between the two germline ends. CDR1 is SQVTM, CDR2 ANQGSEA, per germline.

This clonotype has more than one count but fewer than ten. The rearrangement joins TRBV7-2 to TRBJ2-5; TRBD2 might be the D (5 bases). Germline V gene lookup returns CDR1 SGHTA and CDR2 FQGNSA. CDR3 length: 14 amino acids. V gave up 5 bases and J gave up 3 bases, with 13 bases separating them. The CDR3 protein is CASSRRTGKETQYF. The DNA for the CDR3 is TGTGCCAGCAGCCGGAGGACGGGGAAAGAGACCCAGTACTTC.

A note on this clonotype: Compared with germline, one end of the junction differs, possibly owing to a read error. The chain is built from TRBV12-3 or TRBV12-4 and TRBJ1-5, with no clear D. The CDR3 is 13 amino acids. The CDR3 coding sequence is TGTGCCAGCTGTTTGTCAAGCAATCAGCCCCAGCATTTT. This gives the protein CASCLSSNQPQHF.

This clonotype was observed a handful of times. The chain has TRBV29-1 and TRBJ2-3; D gene unclear. This CDR3 is built from 15 residues. Germline V gene data show CDR1 as SQVTM and CDR2 as ANQGSEA. V lost 4 bases, J lost 4 bases, and 18 bases lay in between. CDR3 DNA sequence: TGCAGCGTTGGCGGCCCAATAACAGCCCCAGATACGCAGTATTTT. It codes for CSVGGPITAPDTQYF.

This clonotype was seen a handful of times. The chain recombines TRBV19 with TRBJ1-2; 7 bases map to TRBD1. Germline values: CDR1 LNHDA, CDR2 SQIVND (reference sequence). With 5 bases clipped from V and 8 bases from J, the junction kept 8 bases outside the gene matches. The CDR3 extends over 13 amino acids. CDR3 sequence: CASSYDRDMGYTF. CDR3 nucleotide sequence: TGTGCCAGTAGTTACGACAGGGATATGGGCTACACCTTC.

This clonotype has a handful of counts. The CDR3 DNA sequence: TGTGCCAGCAGTTATAGGGGGTTACTCACAGATACGCAGTATTTT. This codes for CASSYRGLLTDTQYF. The genes are TRBV6-5 and TRBJ2-3; possibly TRBD1 for D (6 bases). CDR3 size: 15 residues. The germline CDR1 and CDR2 sequences are MNHEY and SVGAGI. V shed 3 bases and J shed 2 bases, with 12 bases lying between them.

This clonotype has a count of ten or more. The chain links TRBV5-1 to TRBJ2-3; D unclear. V lost 0 bases and J 4 bases, leaving 9 bases between the germline ends. CDR1 and CDR2 from the germline V gene are SGHRS and YFSETQ. The CDR3 covers 14 residues. The CDR3 here is CASSLVPGADTQYF. The CDR3 nucleotides are TGCGCCAGCAGCTTGGTCCCGGGCGCAGATACGCAGTATTTT.

This clonotype was seen at least ten times. The gene calls are TRBV7-9 and TRBJ2-3; D might be TRBD1 or TRBD2, each matching 5 bases. This CDR3 is 15 amino acids long. Trimming removed 3 bases at V and 4 bases at J, with 14 bases between. Germline loops: CDR1 SEHNR, CDR2 FQNEAQ (reference sequence). The CDR3 here is CASSFPRDPADTQYF. CDR3 DNA: TGTGCCAGCAGCTTTCCCAGGGACCCTGCAGATACGCAGTATTTT.

V usage is TRBV7-2 and J usage is TRBJ2-2; the match to TRBD1 covers 7 bases. The CDR3 extends over 15 amino acids. V was clipped by 4 bases and J by 6 bases; unmatched bases: 8. Germline loops: CDR1 SGHTA, CDR2 FQGNSA. Written as DNA, the CDR3 is TGTGCCAGCAGCTCCACTGACAGGGTGGCCGGGGAGCTGTTTTTT. This sequence encodes CASSSTDRVAGELFF.

The gene calls are TRBV7-6 and TRBJ2-2, with D possibly matching TRBD2 (6 bases). CDR1 is SGHVS, CDR2 FNYEAQ, per germline. The ends were cut back, 5 bases at V and 5 bases at J, with 15 bases in the middle. The CDR3 spans 15 residues. CDR3 residues: CASSEAWRGTGELFF. The CDR3 coding sequence is TGTGCCAGCAGCGAGGCTTGGCGGGGAACCGGGGAGCTGTTTTTT.